This is a list of T cell receptor beta chains from one sample in a study of identical twins. TCRdb reanalysed the 5' RACE reads using MiXCR and keeps one entry per CDR3 protein. The sample has 500,000 to 650,000 distinct CDR3 sequences; about 20% are singletons. This same sample was also taken into another study, of yellow fever vaccine responses in identical twins.

Sample: CD4+ T cells sorted from blood. The receptors stem from a woman under 30 in good health. Each CDR3 is given with its conserved first and last residue. The D gene is left open where the match is weak. A clone size is listed for some rows: how often the clone was seen (once, few, many), or a class if it is expanded.

v_call	clone_size	d_call	j_call	cdr3_nt	cdr3_aa
TRBV20-1	few	TRBD2	TRBJ2-1	TGCAGTGCTCCTAGAAGCGGGAGGGCAACCTACAATGAGCAGTTCTTC	CSAPRSGRATYNEQFF
TRBV14	few	NA	TRBJ2-7	TGTGCCAGCAGCCAAGTTAAAAGGAGCTCCTACGAGCAGTACTTC	CASSQVKRSSYEQYF
TRBV5-1	NA	NA	TRBJ2-5	TGCGCCAGCAGCCACGAGACTGGGACCCAGTACTTC	CASSHETGTQYF
TRBV4-1	few	NA	TRBJ1-5	TGCGCCAGCAGCCAAGAGTATGGCAATCAGCCCCAGCATTTT	CASSQEYGNQPQHF
TRBV7-8	NA	NA	TRBJ2-2	TGTGCCAGCAGAGAGGGGAACACCGGGGAGCTGTTTTTT	CASREGNTGELFF
TRBV4-2	few	NA	TRBJ2-5	TGTGCCAGCAGCCAAGGGACTAGACAAGGGGGAGAGACCCAGTACTTC	CASSQGTRQGGETQYF
TRBV15	few	NA	TRBJ2-2	TGTGCCACCAGCAGAGGCGGTTACAGAAACACCGGGGAGCTGTTTTTT	CATSRGGYRNTGELFF
TRBV6-1	NA	TRBD1	TRBJ1-4	TGTGCCAGCAGCATGACAGGGGGCGGGACTAATGAAAAACTGTTTTTT	CASSMTGGGTNEKLFF
TRBV3-1	few	NA	TRBJ1-1	TGTGCCAGCAGCCAAGTTTGGCCAAAGGGGGGAGTTACTGAAGCTTTCTTT	CASSQVWPKGGVTEAFF
TRBV3-1	few	TRBD2	TRBJ2-5	TGTGCCAGCAGCCCCCGTTGGACTAGCGGGGAGGGGTTTGGAGAGACCCAGTACTTC	CASSPRWTSGEGFGETQYF
TRBV20-1	NA	NA	TRBJ2-4	TGCAGTGCTAGCGGGACCCCACGGTACTTC	CSASGTPRYF
TRBV4-2	NA	NA	TRBJ1-4	TGTGCCAGCAGCCATCCCAAAACAGCTTCAACTAATGAAAAACTGTTTTTT	CASSHPKTASTNEKLFF
TRBV20-1	NA	NA	TRBJ2-5	TGCAGTGCTGTACCCGGGGCAGGCCAAGAGACCCAGTACTTC	CSAVPGAGQETQYF
TRBV20-1	NA	TRBD2	TRBJ2-1	TGCAGTGCTCCTTTAGCGGGAGGGGGCGATGAGCAGTTCTTC	CSAPLAGGGDEQFF
TRBV19	NA	NA	TRBJ1-5	TGTGCCAGTAGGGAAGGCAGTGCGCGGCCCCAGCATTTT	CASREGSARPQHF
TRBV12-3/TRBV12-4	many	TRBD1	TRBJ1-1	TGTGCCAGCTCTTCCGGGACAGGGACCAACACTGAAGCTTTCTTT	CASSSGTGTNTEAFF
TRBV7-3	NA	TRBD2	TRBJ2-3	TGTGCCAGCAGCACAGGACTAGCGGGAGGTATAGATACGCAGTATTTT	CASSTGLAGGIDTQYF
TRBV9	NA	TRBD1	TRBJ2-5	TGTGCCAGCAGCCCCCGACAGGGGGTCCAAGAGACCCAGTACTTC	CASSPRQGVQETQYF
TRBV5-1	NA	NA	TRBJ1-1	TGCGCCAGCAGCTTAAGTGGGTGGGAACCTGAAGCTTTCTTT	CASSLSGWEPEAFF
TRBV7-9	NA	TRBD2	TRBJ2-2	TGTGCCAGCAGACCGGGACTACCCACCGGGGAGCTGTTTTTT	CASRPGLPTGELFF
TRBV12-3/TRBV12-4	NA	NA	TRBJ2-1	TGTGCCAGTATTTCCCTTACAGTCTATGAGCAGTTCTTC	CASISLTVYEQFF
TRBV5-1	few	NA	TRBJ2-7	TGCGCCAGCAGCTTTGACCAGAGCTCCTACGAGCAGTACTTC	CASSFDQSSYEQYF
TRBV3-1	NA	NA	TRBJ1-1	TGTGCCAGCAGCCAAGATCCCGGGGGCGGAGGCACTGAAGCTTTCTTT	CASSQDPGGGGTEAFF
TRBV4-1	NA	TRBD2	TRBJ2-5	TGCGCCAGCAGCCCCCGGTCGGGACGGGAGGGCCTAGAGACCCAGTACTTC	CASSPRSGREGLETQYF
TRBV5-1	many	TRBD2	TRBJ2-1	TGCGCCAGCAGCTTAATAGCGGGGGCTTACAATGAGCAGTTCTTC	CASSLIAGAYNEQFF
TRBV12-3/TRBV12-4	few	NA	TRBJ1-2	TGTGCCAGCAGCCGGAAGGTTGGGGAATCCGGCTACACCTTC	CASSRKVGESGYTF
TRBV4-2	NA	TRBD1	TRBJ2-3	TGTGCCAGCAGCCAAAGACTGGGACAGCGAAAAAACACAGATACGCAGTATTTT	CASSQRLGQRKNTDTQYF